The 25 T cell receptor beta chains below come from one sample, sequenced in a study of shared clonotypes between healthy human individuals. Measured with immunoSEQ multiplex PCR; TCRdb has only the in-frame clones, and not every one. The repertoire holds some 2,400,000 clones, with about 94% as singletons. Sequencing was performed on naive CD4+ T cells sorted from blood. Specified subset: CD45RA+ positively selected. The receptors originated from a man aged 18 to 29 in good health.

The rearrangement uses TRBV7-8 and TRBJ1-1; D gene unclear. The germline gives CDR1 SGHVS, CDR2 FQNEAQ. CDR3 length equals 17 residues. Trimming removed 4 bases at V and 0 bases at J, with 18 bases between. As DNA, the CDR3 is TGTGCCAGCAGCTCCTTACCGGGAAATATTATGAACACTGAAGCTTTCTTT. Its translation is CASSSLPGNIMNTEAFF. Based on the CDR3 plus reference TRBV7-8 and TRBJ1-1, the full variable domain is GAGVSQSPRYKVAKRGQDVALRCDPISGHVSLFWYQQALGQGPEFLTYFQNEAQLDKSGLPSDRFFAERPEGSVSTLKIQRTQQEDSAVYLCASSSLPGNIMNTEAFFGQGTRLTVV.

The CDR3 DNA sequence: TGTGCCAGCAGCTTGATCGGACCCGGGGAAGAGACCCAGTACTTC. Translated, it gives CASSLIGPGEETQYF. The rearrangement links TRBV5-4 to TRBJ2-5; TRBD2 is a possible D gene (5 bases). The V and J ends lost 1 base and 3 bases respectively, with 13 bases between them. This CDR3 is built from 15 residues. Germline assignment: CDR1 SGHNT and CDR2 YYREEE (reference sequence).

The chain has TRBV23-1 and TRBJ2-7; D unresolved. TRBV23-1 is assigned to the ORF class and has an uncertain function. The CDR3 totals 13 residues. V was cut by 10 bases and J by 1 base, with 14 bases left in between. CDR3: CATRQPESYEQYF. CDR3 DNA: TGCGCCACGAGGCAGCCAGAGTCCTACGAGCAGTACTTC.

The chain links TRBV19 to TRBJ2-1; 13 nucleotides match TRBD2. The CDR3 runs 15 residues. In germline, CDR1 is LNHDA, CDR2 SQIVND (reference sequence). The trim removed 5 bases at V and 7 bases at J, leaving 5 bases unmatched. CDR3 bases: TGTGCCAGTAGTGCCGGACTAGCGGGAGCTAATGAGCAGTTCTTC. Protein sequence: CASSAGLAGANEQFF.

CDR3: CASRQGRLSYEQYF. The CDR3 nucleotides are TGTGCCAGCAGGCAGGGGCGTCTATCCTACGAGCAGTACTTC. The rearrangement links TRBV2 to TRBJ2-7, with a possible D match to TRBD1 (6 bases). V lost 6 bases, J lost 1 base, and 13 bases lay in between. There are 14 residues in the CDR3. Germline CDR1 reads SNHLY; CDR2 reads FYNNEI.

CDR3 in DNA: TGTGCCACCACGGGGGTTGTGTTCTATGAGACCCAGTACTTC. Its translation: CATTGVVFYETQYF. This chain joins TRBV6-1 and TRBJ2-5; D may be TRBD2 (6 bases). The CDR3 extends over 14 amino acids. The germline CDR1 and CDR2 sequences are MNHNS and SASEGT. Trimming left V 10 bases short and J 5 bases short, with 20 bases between.

The chain has TRBV5-1 and TRBJ1-5; the match to TRBD1 covers 8 bases. The germline V gene has CDR1 SGHRS and CDR2 YFSETQ. The V segment lost 4 bases and the J segment 4 bases; nucleotides outside the gene matches: 7. The CDR3 extends over 15 amino acids. The CDR3 sequence: CASSEEGQGNQPQHF. Written as DNA, the CDR3 is TGCGCCAGCAGCGAGGAAGGACAGGGAAATCAGCCCCAGCATTTT.

With regard to this clone: This sample includes further DNA sequences coding for the same CDR3. The chain joins TRBV18 to TRBJ2-7, with 13 nucleotides matching TRBD2. Germline V gene data show CDR1 as KGHSH and CDR2 as LQKENI. This CDR3 contains 15 residues. The V segment lost 3 bases and the J segment 2 bases; nucleotides outside the gene matches: 1. The DNA of the CDR3 is TGTGCCAGCTCACCTGGGACTAGCGGGACCTACGAGCAGTACTTC. Protein product: CASSPGTSGTYEQYF.

With regard to this clone: Other DNA sequences in the same sample also yield this CDR3. The rearrangement uses TRBV18 and TRBJ2-2; D may be TRBD2 (6 bases). Germline CDR1 reads KGHSH; CDR2 reads LQKENI. The CDR3 is 15 residues long. Between the trimmed V and J ends, which lost 3 bases and 2 bases, there was a span of 10 bases. This CDR3 is CASSPGLQNTGELFF. CDR3 DNA: TGTGCCAGCTCACCGGGACTTCAAAACACCGGGGAGCTGTTTTTT.

This clone has a single count. The chain couples TRBV23-1 to TRBJ2-1, with a weak D call TRBD2 (6 bases). TRBV23-1 is sorted into the ORF group, with uncertain function. The CDR3 contains 17 residues. V was trimmed by 5 bases and J by 0 bases, leaving 17 bases between them. CDR3 region: CASSASESRSSYNEQFF. The CDR3 DNA follows: TGCGCCAGCAGTGCTAGCGAGTCTAGGAGCTCCTACAATGAGCAGTTCTTC.

CDR3 loop: CASSTSRLPGAGELFF. In DNA form, the CDR3 reads TGTGCCAGCAGTACTTCCCGCCTCCCCGGGGCCGGGGAGCTGTTTTTT. This chain joins TRBV2 and TRBJ2-2; TRBD2 might be the D (5 bases). Germline V gene sequence: CDR1 SNHLY, CDR2 FYNNEI. There are 16 residues in the CDR3. Trimming left V 5 bases short and J 6 bases short, with 19 bases between.

The chain carries TRBV9 and TRBJ2-1, with D possibly being TRBD1 (5 bases). Germline V gives CDR1 SGDLS, CDR2 YYNGEE. Trimming cost V 3 bases and J 8 bases, with 18 bases left between them. The CDR3 length is 15 residues. The CDR3 loop reads CASSAIGAPRYEQFF. In DNA form, the CDR3 reads TGTGCCAGCAGCGCCATAGGGGCTCCCCGGTATGAGCAGTTCTTC.

V is TRBV29-1 and J is TRBJ2-7; 7 nucleotides line up with TRBD1. V lost 6 bases, J lost 0 bases, and 8 bases stayed unmatched. The CDR3 has 14 residues. Germline V gene sequence: CDR1 SQVTM, CDR2 ANQGSEA. The CDR3 sequence is CSVTGTASSYEQYF. The CDR3 coding sequence is TGCAGCGTGACCGGGACAGCCTCCTCCTACGAGCAGTACTTC.

This rearrangement joins TRBV30 to TRBJ2-7, with 8 bases matching TRBD2. CDR3 length equals 14 residues. V lost 4 bases to trimming and J lost 1 base; unmatched junction nucleotides: 6. Germline V gene sequence: CDR1 GTSNPN, CDR2 SVGIG (reference sequence). CDR3 coding DNA: TGTGCCTGGACAGGATTAGCGGGGTCCTACGAGCAGTACTTC. This translates into CAWTGLAGSYEQYF.

On this clone itself: The same CDR3 is also encoded by other DNA sequences in this sample. The chain has TRBV25-1 and TRBJ2-3; D is undetermined. V lost 3 bases, J lost 1 base, and 8 bases lay in between. This CDR3 is built from 14 residues. Germline assignment: CDR1 MGHDK and CDR2 SYGVNS. CDR3: CASSDPRGTDTQYF. CDR3 bases: TGTGCCAGCAGTGATCCCCGGGGCACAGATACGCAGTATTTT.

The chain uses TRBV11-2 and TRBJ1-2; 7 nucleotides match TRBD1. This CDR3 comprises 15 residues. Germline V gene data show CDR1 as SGHAT and CDR2 as FQNNGV. V gave up 1 base and J gave up 8 bases; unmatched junction bases: 10. The DNA for the CDR3 is TGTGCCAGCAGCTTAGGGCCGGGACAGTTAAACGGCTACACCTTC. Translation gives CASSLGPGQLNGYTF.

This clone has a single count. The CDR3, as DNA: TGCGCCAGCAGCCTAGGACTAGCGGGGGACCAAGAGACCCAGTACTTC. Its protein is CASSLGLAGDQETQYF. V gene TRBV5-1 combines with J gene TRBJ2-5, with 13 bases lining up with TRBD2. The CDR3 contains 16 residues. Losses at the gene ends were 4 bases for V and 0 bases for J; bases not matched to a gene: 3. Germline lookup yields CDR1 SGHRS and CDR2 YFSETQ.

The genes are TRBV13 and TRBJ1-3; 8 bases agree with TRBD1. Germline CDR1 and CDR2: PRHDT and FYEKMQ (reference sequence). There are 19 residues in the CDR3. The junction had 16 bases not matched to a gene; V was cut back by 6 bases and J by 0 bases. The CDR3 protein is CASRPTKVDRGSSGNTIYF. The CDR3, as DNA: TGTGCCAGCAGGCCCACGAAGGTTGACAGGGGCAGCTCTGGAAACACCATATATTTT.

The V and J genes are TRBV7-9 and TRBJ2-7; D is unresolved. The CDR3 length is 14 residues. V shed 3 bases and J shed 9 bases, with 18 bases lying between them. Germline lookup yields CDR1 SEHNR and CDR2 FQNEAQ (reference sequence). For the CDR3, the DNA is TGTGCCAGCAGCTTGGCTCCCACGATGAAGGGGCAGTACTTC. Residues: CASSLAPTMKGQYF.

This clone was counted between two and nine times. This rearrangement joins TRBV18 to TRBJ1-2; D is possibly TRBD1 (6 bases). Germline CDR1 reads KGHSH; CDR2 reads LQKENI. The V and J ends lost 3 bases and 3 bases respectively, with 14 bases between them. CDR3 length: 15 residues. The CDR3 DNA is TGTGCCAGCTCACCTCGGCAGGGGAACGACTATGGCTACACCTTC. Translated, it gives CASSPRQGNDYGYTF. Using reference TRBV18 and TRBJ1-2 for the parts outside the CDR3, the full variable domain is NAGVMQNPRHLVRRRGQEARLRCSPMKGHSHVYWYRQLPEEGLKFMVYLQKENIIDESGMPKERFSAEFPKEGPSILRIQQVVRGDSAAYFCASSPRQGNDYGYTFGSGTRLTVV.

A remark on this clone: The identical CDR3 is also encoded by other nucleotide sequences in the sample. V and J are TRBV28 and TRBJ1-2, with TRBD1 matching 7 bases. The CDR3 length is 14 residues. In germline, CDR1 is MDHEN, CDR2 SYDVKM. V trimming: 2 bases; J trimming: 2 bases; junction bases outside the gene matches: 2. In DNA, the CDR3 is TGTGCCAGCAGTTTAAACAGGGGCAACTATGGCTACACCTTC. It is translated as CASSLNRGNYGYTF.

The chain uses TRBV1 and TRBJ1-1; TRBD1, the table's D call, was not compared with the DNA. TRBV1 is a known pseudogene. This CDR3 spans 15 amino acids. The CDR3 here is CTSSQEGRVNTEAFF. CDR3 coding DNA: TGCACCAGCAGCCAAGAAGGCAGGGTTAACACTGAAGCTTTCTTT.

V is TRBV5-6 and J is TRBJ2-1, with 7 bases identical to TRBD2. The CDR3 sequence is 14 residues long. V shed 4 bases, J shed 9 bases, and the junction held 10 bases outside the gene matches. Germline CDR1 and CDR2: SGHDT and YYEEEE. The CDR3 is CASSTAKREVEQFF. The DNA of the CDR3 is TGTGCCAGCAGCACCGCTAAGCGGGAAGTTGAGCAGTTCTTC.

The V call is TRBV5-1, the J call TRBJ2-7, with 10 bases matching TRBD1. After removal of 0 bases from V and 5 bases from J, the junction contained 5 bases not matched to a gene. In germline, CDR1 is SGHRS, CDR2 YFSETQ. The CDR3 runs 15 residues. For the CDR3, the DNA is TGCGCCAGCAGCTTGGTGGGACAGGGGACGGACGAGCAGTACTTC. This encodes CASSLVGQGTDEQYF.

This CDR3 is CASRGDRYYGYTF. As DNA, the CDR3 is TGTGCCAGCAGAGGGGACAGGTACTATGGCTACACCTTC. This rearrangement joins TRBV6-1 to TRBJ1-2; 8 bases line up with TRBD1. Germline values: CDR1 MNHNS, CDR2 SASEGT. The CDR3 is 13 residues long. V was pared by 6 bases and J by 3 bases, with 3 bases of the junction left unmatched.